These 21 T cell receptor beta chains share one sample of origin, sequenced in a study of T cell responses to AZD1222 COVID-19 vaccine. Generated by immunoSEQ multiplex PCR, the TCRdb table keeps only in-frame clones and is missing some. The repertoire consists of some 120,000 clones, with 70% to 90% occurring once and the leading ten covering 5% to 7%. The specimen was peripheral blood, collected on day 0 of AZD1222 vaccination. These receptors came from an adult in good health.

This chain uses TRBV7-2 with TRBJ1-5, with a weak D call TRBD1 (5 bases). The V gene lost 5 bases and the J gene lost 6 bases, with 17 bases spanning the gap. CDR3 length equals 15 residues. Looked up from germline, CDR1 is SGHTA and CDR2 is FQGNSA. The CDR3 coding sequence is TGTGCCAGCAGCCCTATCAGGGTACGAAGTCAGCCCCAGCATTTT. This sequence encodes CASSPIRVRSQPQHF. The entire variable domain, with the rest obtained from reference TRBV7-2 and TRBJ1-5, is as follows: GAGVSQSPSNKVTEKGKDVELRCDPISGHTALYWYRQSLGQGLEFLIYFQGNSAPDKSGLPSDRFSAERTGGSVSTLTIQRTQQEDSAVYLCASSPIRVRSQPQHFGDGTRLSIL.

The chain joins TRBV4-3 to TRBJ2-6; D unresolved. The CDR3 totals 19 residues. V was pared by 1 base and J by 1 base, with 17 bases between. Germline V lookup: CDR1 LGHNA, CDR2 YSLEER. CDR3 sequence: CASSQVSVFRGSGANVLTF. CDR3 DNA: TGCGCCAGCAGCCAAGTAAGCGTCTTTAGAGGATCTGGGGCCAACGTCCTGACTTTC.

V gene TRBV28 combines with J gene TRBJ1-2; D gene uncertain. CDR3 length: 14 amino acids. V gave up 6 bases and J gave up 3 bases, with 14 bases separating them. Per germline, CDR1 MDHEN and CDR2 SYDVKM. CDR3 sequence reads: CASSPGRIDYGYTF. The CDR3 nucleotides read TGTGCCAGCAGCCCCGGAAGGATTGACTATGGCTACACCTTC.

The V gene is TRBV3-1 (or the pseudogene TRBV3-2), the J gene TRBJ2-7; 7 bases are a match to TRBD1. The CDR3 spans 13 residues. Germline CDR1 is LGHDT and CDR2 is YNNKEL (reference sequence). Trimming at V came to 3 bases and at J to 7 bases, leaving 6 bases not matched to a gene. For the CDR3, the DNA is TGTGCCAGCAGCCACACAGGGGTGCGGGAGCAGTACTTC. Its translation is CASSHTGVREQYF.

V gene TRBV11-2 combines with J gene TRBJ2-7; D gene ambiguous. This CDR3 has 13 residues. Deletions cut 5 bases from V and 2 bases from J, with 10 bases between. Germline CDR1 is SGHAT and CDR2 is FQNNGV. CDR3 in DNA: TGTGCCAGCAGCCCGGACGGAGCCTACGAGCAGTACTTC. Encoded protein: CASSPDGAYEQYF. The full variable domain, its missing parts supplied by reference TRBV11-2 and TRBJ2-7, is EAGVAQSPRYKIIEKRQSVAFWCNPISGHATLYWYQQILGQGPKLLIQFQNNGVVDDSQLPKDRFSAERLKGVDSTLKIQPAKLEDSAVYLCASSPDGAYEQYFGPGTRLTVT.

This sequence joins TRBV2 and TRBJ2-2; TRBD1 matches at 9 bases. The CDR3 contains 15 residues. Germline V gives CDR1 SNHLY, CDR2 FYNNEI. The junction had 6 bases not matched to a gene; V was cut back by 6 bases and J by 4 bases. The CDR3 protein is CASRTGGGGTGELFF. In nucleotides, the CDR3 is TGTGCCAGCAGGACAGGGGGAGGGGGCACCGGGGAGCTGTTTTTT.

V usage is TRBV9 and J usage is TRBJ2-7; weak D call: TRBD1 (6 bases). The germline CDR1 and CDR2 sequences are SGDLS and YYNGEE. Trimming took 1 base from V and 3 from J, leaving 14 bases between them. The CDR3 consists of 15 residues. The DNA of the CDR3 is TGTGCCAGCAGCGTACGATCAGGGGTCGACTACGAGCAGTACTTC. It translates to CASSVRSGVDYEQYF.

J is TRBJ2-3 and V is TRBV11-3; 8 bases match TRBD2. V lost 5 bases and J lost 3; bases outside the gene matches: 10. Germline lookup yields CDR1 SGHNT and CDR2 YENEEA. The CDR3 sequence is 16 residues long. The CDR3 loop is CASSLPPPGGTDTQYF. In DNA, the CDR3 is TGTGCCAGCAGCCTACCCCCCCCGGGGGGGACAGATACGCAGTATTTT.

This clone has only one observation. This chain joins TRBV28 and TRBJ2-3; maybe TRBD2 (5 bases). Per the germline V gene, CDR1 is MDHEN and CDR2 is SYDVKM. Deletions cut 5 bases from V and 5 bases from J, with 14 bases between. The CDR3 is made up of 14 amino acids. CDR3 nucleotide sequence: TGTGCCAGCAGTGACGGGATGACCAGAGATACGCAGTATTTT. Residues: CASSDGMTRDTQYF.

This CDR3 is CSVALQGAGYTF. The CDR3 DNA reads as TGCAGCGTTGCGCTTCAGGGAGCTGGCTACACCTTC. The rearrangement joins TRBV29-1 to TRBJ1-2; tentatively, D is TRBD1 (5 bases). The CDR3 is 12 amino acids. Between the trimmed V and J ends, which lost 4 bases and 7 bases, there was a span of 13 bases. Germline lookup yields CDR1 SQVTM and CDR2 ANQGSEA.

The V call is TRBV5-1, the J call TRBJ1-1; no reliable D call. The CDR3 sequence is 13 residues long. V lost 3 bases, J lost 2 bases, and 8 bases lay in between. The germline V gene has CDR1 SGHRS and CDR2 YFSETQ. CDR3 nucleotides: TGCGCCAGCAGCTCTGACATAAACACTGAAGCTTTCTTT. This codes for CASSSDINTEAFF. Full variable domain (remainder filled in from reference TRBV5-1 and TRBJ1-1): KAGVTQTPRYLIKTRGQQVTLSCSPISGHRSVSWYQQTPGQGLQFLFEYFSETQRNKGNFPGRFSGRQFSNSRSEMNVSTLELGDSALYLCASSSDINTEAFFGQGTRLTVV.

This rearrangement joins TRBV28 to TRBJ2-7; D uncertain. CDR3 length: 12 residues. Trimming pared 4 bases from V and 6 bases from J, leaving 10 bases between. Germline loops: CDR1 MDHEN, CDR2 SYDVKM. CDR3 protein: CASSSLRREQYF. The CDR3 nucleotides are TGTGCCAGCAGTTCCCTCAGGCGCGAGCAGTACTTC.

The rearrangement joins TRBV9 to TRBJ2-7; TRBD1 agrees at 7 bases. This CDR3 is built from 17 residues. Germline loops: CDR1 SGDLS, CDR2 YYNGEE. V dropped 0 bases and J dropped 4; count of bases not matched to a gene: 13. The CDR3, as DNA: TGTGCCAGCAGCGTAGAGTCAGGGGGTCCGGGGCCTTACGAGCAGTACTTC. It translates to CASSVESGGPGPYEQYF.

There are a few counts of this clone. This rearrangement joins TRBV9 to TRBJ2-2; D is ambiguous. The CDR3 contains 13 residues. CDR1 and CDR2 (germline): SGDLS, YYNGEE. The germline V and J ends were trimmed by 0 bases and 5 bases, with 5 bases remaining between them. The CDR3 DNA reads as TGTGCCAGCAGCGTAGATCTAACCGGGGAGCTGTTTTTT. Translation gives CASSVDLTGELFF.

The V call is TRBV30, the J call TRBJ2-7; tentatively, D is TRBD1 or TRBD2 (5 bases each). V dropped 5 bases and J dropped 5 bases, with 13 bases sitting between them. CDR3 size: 12 residues. The germline CDR1 and CDR2 sequences are GTSNPN and SVGIG (reference sequence). CDR3 nucleotides: TGTGCCTGGGCCAGGGAGTTGAACGAGCAGTACTTC. Translated, it gives CAWARELNEQYF.

This chain links TRBV30 with TRBJ2-5; unclear D gene. Trimming shortened V by 0 bases and J by 4 bases, and 15 bases separated the two germline ends. There are 15 residues in the CDR3. CDR1 GTSNPN and CDR2 SVGIG come from the germline V gene (reference sequence). Here the CDR3 DNA reads TGTGCCTGGAGTGTAGGGTCCCCAGTACCAGAGACCCAGTACTTC. Protein: CAWSVGSPVPETQYF.

The genes are TRBV5-6 and TRBJ2-1, with TRBD1 identical over 7 bases. Trimming took 5 bases from V and 12 from J; bases not matched to a gene: 14. The CDR3 spans 14 residues. Germline V gives CDR1 SGHDT, CDR2 YYEEEE. The CDR3, as DNA: TGTGCCAGCAGTCCCCCAAAGGGGGCCTTGGGGCAGTTCTTC. This translates into CASSPPKGALGQFF.

V is TRBV3-1 (or the pseudogene TRBV3-2) and J is TRBJ1-1, with TRBD1 as a possible D gene (5 bases). The germline CDR1 and CDR2 sequences are LGHDT and YNNKEL (reference sequence). This CDR3 is built from 16 residues. Trimming stripped 0 bases from V and 5 bases from J, with 16 bases between. CDR3 sequence: CASSQDEVRGRTEAFF. The CDR3 nucleotides read TGTGCCAGCAGCCAAGATGAGGTGAGGGGACGGACTGAAGCTTTCTTT.

This sequence joins TRBV5-5 and TRBJ1-1; 7 nucleotides match TRBD1. Germline CDR1 reads SGHKS; CDR2 reads YYEKEE (reference sequence). The CDR3 sequence is 12 residues long. The V segment lost 1 base and the J segment 8 bases; nucleotides outside the gene matches: 2. The CDR3 region has the DNA TGTGCCAGCAGCTTGACAGGGGCCGAAGCTTTCTTT. Translated: CASSLTGAEAFF.

The rearrangement joins TRBV11-3 to TRBJ1-6; D remains ambiguous. V shed 5 bases and J shed 8 bases, with 10 bases lying between them. The CDR3 is 13 residues long. CDR1 SGHNT and CDR2 YENEEA come from the germline V gene. CDR3 coding DNA: TGTGCCAGCAGCCTCCGATGGGATTCACCCCTCCACTTT. Translating it yields CASSLRWDSPLHF.

This clone showed up just once. This chain uses TRBV11-2 with TRBJ1-2, with no clear D. Germline V gene data show CDR1 as SGHAT and CDR2 as FQNNGV. Trimming took 4 bases from V and 2 from J, leaving 8 bases between them. The CDR3 has 13 amino acids. The CDR3 loop reads CASSSLTNYGYTF. In nucleotides, the CDR3 is TGTGCCAGCAGCTCCCTAACAAACTATGGCTACACCTTC.